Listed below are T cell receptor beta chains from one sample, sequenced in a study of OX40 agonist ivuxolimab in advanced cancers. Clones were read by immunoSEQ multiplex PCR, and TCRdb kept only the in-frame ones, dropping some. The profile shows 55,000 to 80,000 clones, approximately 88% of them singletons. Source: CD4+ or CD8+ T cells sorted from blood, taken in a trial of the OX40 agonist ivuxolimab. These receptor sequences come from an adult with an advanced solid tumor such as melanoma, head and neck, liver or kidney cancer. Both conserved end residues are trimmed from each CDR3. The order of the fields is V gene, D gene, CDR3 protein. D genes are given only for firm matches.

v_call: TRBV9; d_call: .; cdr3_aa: ASSDGWSYNSPLH
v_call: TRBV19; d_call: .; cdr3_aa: ASSPRRNTEAF
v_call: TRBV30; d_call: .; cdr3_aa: AWSVGLQETQY
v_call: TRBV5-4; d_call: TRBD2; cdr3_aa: ASSATSGGRQETQY
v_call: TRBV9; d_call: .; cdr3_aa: ASSPLGGAGVADTQY
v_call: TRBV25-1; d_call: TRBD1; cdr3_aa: ASSEQGDKNEQF
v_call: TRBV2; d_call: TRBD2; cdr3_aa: ASRLAGTSYEQY
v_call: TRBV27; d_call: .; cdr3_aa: ASCAWGDVKGYT
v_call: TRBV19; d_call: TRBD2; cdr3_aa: ASSARGLAGRETQY
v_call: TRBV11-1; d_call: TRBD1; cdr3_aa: ASSSDRGLLGYGYT
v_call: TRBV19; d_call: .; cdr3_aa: ASSIIGSDTQY
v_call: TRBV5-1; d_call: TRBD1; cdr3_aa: ASSSKGGTGTGELF
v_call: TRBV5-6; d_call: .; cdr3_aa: ASSLVGADNSNQPQH
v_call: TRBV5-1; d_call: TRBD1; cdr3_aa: ASSGLGQGLNEKLF
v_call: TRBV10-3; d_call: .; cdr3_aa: AISEGQGSRGYT
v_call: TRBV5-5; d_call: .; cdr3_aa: ASSSETYKAF
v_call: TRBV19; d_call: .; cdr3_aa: ASSLTGYPYEQY
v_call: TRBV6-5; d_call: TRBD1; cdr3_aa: ASSYGGTGDLYGYT
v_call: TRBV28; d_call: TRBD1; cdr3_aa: ASSYTGAGGETQY
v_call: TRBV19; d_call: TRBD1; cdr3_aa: ASRRDAGQGGYEQY
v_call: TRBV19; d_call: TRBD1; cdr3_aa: ASSPGTEIDYGYT
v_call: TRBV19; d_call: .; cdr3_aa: ASRSPRGDTQY
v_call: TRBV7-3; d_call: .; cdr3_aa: ASSARPESTEAF
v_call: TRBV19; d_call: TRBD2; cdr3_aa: ASSIDILAGSTDTQY
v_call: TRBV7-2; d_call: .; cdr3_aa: ASSFYGGTEAF
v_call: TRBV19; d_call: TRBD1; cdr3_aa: ASTRGRRDTEAF
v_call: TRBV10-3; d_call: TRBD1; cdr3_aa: AIRQGENTIY
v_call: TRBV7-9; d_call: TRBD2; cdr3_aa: ASSLLAGEETQY
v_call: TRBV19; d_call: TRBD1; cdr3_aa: ASSDRTGGTEAF
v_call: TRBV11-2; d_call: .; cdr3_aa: ASSLSLGQSSYEQY
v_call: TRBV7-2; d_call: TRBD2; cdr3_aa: ASSPGTSGMKF
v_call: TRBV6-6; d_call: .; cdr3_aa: ASSSASSEANVLT
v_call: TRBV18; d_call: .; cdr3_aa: ASSPTFSTDTQY
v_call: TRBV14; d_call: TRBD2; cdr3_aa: ASSLRASGILYNEQF
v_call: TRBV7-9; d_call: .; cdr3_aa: ASSALAHEQY
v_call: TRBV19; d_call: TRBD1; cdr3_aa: ASSPPGQGVQPQH
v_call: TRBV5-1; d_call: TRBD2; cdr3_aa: ASSLERGLAGQETQY
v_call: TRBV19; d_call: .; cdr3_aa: ASTTNSNQPQH
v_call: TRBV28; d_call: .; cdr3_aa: ASTQGRIQETQY
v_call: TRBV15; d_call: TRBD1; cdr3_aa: ATSMGQISYEQY
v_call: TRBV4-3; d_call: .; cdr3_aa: ASSQDRNTEAF
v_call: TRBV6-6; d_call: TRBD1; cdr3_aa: ASSPRDRGPKEQY
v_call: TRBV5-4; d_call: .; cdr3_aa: ASSWAATVGETQY
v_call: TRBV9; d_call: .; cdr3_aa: ASSVVAGDEQY
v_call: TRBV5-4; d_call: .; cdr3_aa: ASSSDNEQF
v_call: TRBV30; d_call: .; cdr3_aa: AWSEVAASTDTQY
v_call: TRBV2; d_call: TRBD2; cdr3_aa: ASRANRELAVYEQY
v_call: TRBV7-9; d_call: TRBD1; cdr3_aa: ASSLEYRTGYGYT
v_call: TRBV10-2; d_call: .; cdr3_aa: ASSDLKGRDEQF
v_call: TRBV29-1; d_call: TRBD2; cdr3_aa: SAGTSGTHEQY
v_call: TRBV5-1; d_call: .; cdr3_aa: ASSLDPNTEAF
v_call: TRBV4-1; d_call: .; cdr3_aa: ASSQAGGQGLFYEQY